This T cell receptor (beta chain) was captured in a study of T cell changes during pregnancy in multiple sclerosis. With 5 bases removed from V and 12 bases from J, the gap between germline ends came to 17 bases. Per germline, CDR1 SGHVS and CDR2 FNYEAQ. This CDR3 has 14 amino acids. Only in-frame clones appear in the TCRdb table, and some are missing; sequencing was by immunoSEQ multiplex PCR. The sample has some 27,000 clones; 70% to 90% are singletons. The TCR comes from a female donor with multiple sclerosis, enrolled in a pregnancy study. The sequenced sample was CD8+ T cells from peripheral blood mononuclear cells, obtained before pregnancy. V and J are TRBV7-6 and TRBJ1-6; D gene ambiguous. The DNA for the CDR3 is TGTGCCAGCAGCCCTTCACCGGGAAACCGACCCCTCCACTTT. Translated, it gives CASSPSPGNRPLHF.